This T cell receptor (beta chain) was sequenced for a study of T cell repertoires in cytomegalovirus infection. Overall study context: HLA-B-restricted CMV epitopes that are well studied were used alongside recently identified HLA-C-restricted ones. CMV infection and matching HLA type were both indicated by public TCR beta signatures.

Ten or more counts support this clonotype. Its antigen is unknown. V shed 2 bases and J shed 6 bases, with 13 bases lying between them. The V gene's germline CDR1 is MNHEY and CDR2 SVGEGT. CDR3 length: 14 residues. Findings and caveats of the study: The cumulative frequency of public TCR beta families distinguished individuals who carried CMV together with the relevant HLA. What dominated the ex vivo response were HLA-C-restricted CMV-specific TCR beta clonotypes.

TCRdb independently ran MiXCR on the reads; one entry per CDR3 protein. The table lists approximately 770,000 distinct CDR3 sequences, 29% of them singletons. This receptor was identified in a human donor in good health (CMV status not recorded). Some clones in this sample may be carry-over from other donors' samples. The source material was cultured CD8+ T cells from PBMCs, sampled from culture after CMV antigen stimulation. The rearrangement links TRBV6-2 or TRBV6-3 to TRBJ1-2; unclear D gene. CDR3 bases: TGTGCCAGCAGTTACGTGGTAATGCGGGATGGCTACACCTTC. Protein sequence: CASSYVVMRDGYTF.